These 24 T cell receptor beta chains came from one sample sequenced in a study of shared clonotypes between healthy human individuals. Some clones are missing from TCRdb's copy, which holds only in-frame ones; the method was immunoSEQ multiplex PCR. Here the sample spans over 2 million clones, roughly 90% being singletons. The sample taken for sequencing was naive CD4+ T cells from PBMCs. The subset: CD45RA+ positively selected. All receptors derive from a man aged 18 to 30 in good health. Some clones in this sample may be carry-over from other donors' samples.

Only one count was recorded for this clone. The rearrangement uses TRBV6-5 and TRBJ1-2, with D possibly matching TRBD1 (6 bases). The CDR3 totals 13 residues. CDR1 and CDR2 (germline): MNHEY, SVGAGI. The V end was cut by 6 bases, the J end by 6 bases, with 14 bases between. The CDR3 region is CASSLTGKNGYTF. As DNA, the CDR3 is TGTGCCAGCAGCCTCACAGGGAAGAATGGCTACACCTTC.

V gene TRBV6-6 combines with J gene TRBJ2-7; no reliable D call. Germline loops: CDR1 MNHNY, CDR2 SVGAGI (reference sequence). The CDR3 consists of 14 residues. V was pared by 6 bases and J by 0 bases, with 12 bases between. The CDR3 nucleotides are TGTGCCAGCAGCGGTTATGAGAGCTCCTACGAGCAGTACTTC. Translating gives CASSGYESSYEQYF.

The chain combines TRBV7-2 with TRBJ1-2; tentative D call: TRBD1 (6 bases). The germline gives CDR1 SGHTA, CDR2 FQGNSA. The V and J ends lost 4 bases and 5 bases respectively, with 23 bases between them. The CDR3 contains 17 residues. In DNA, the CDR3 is TGTGCCAGCAGCTCTGGCAAGTTCGGACAGCCGGGGTATGGCTACACCTTC. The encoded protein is CASSSGKFGQPGYGYTF.

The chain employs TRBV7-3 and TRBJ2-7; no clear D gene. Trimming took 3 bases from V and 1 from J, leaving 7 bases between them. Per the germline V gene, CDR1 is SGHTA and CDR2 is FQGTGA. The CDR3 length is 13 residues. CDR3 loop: CASSFEASYEQYF. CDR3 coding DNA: TGTGCCAGCAGCTTCGAAGCGTCCTACGAGCAGTACTTC.

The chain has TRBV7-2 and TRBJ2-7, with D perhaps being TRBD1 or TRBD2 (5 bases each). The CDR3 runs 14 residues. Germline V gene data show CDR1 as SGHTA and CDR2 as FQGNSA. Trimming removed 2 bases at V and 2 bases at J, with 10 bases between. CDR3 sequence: CASSLSGAPYEQYF. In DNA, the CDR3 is TGTGCCAGCAGCTTATCCGGGGCTCCCTACGAGCAGTACTTC. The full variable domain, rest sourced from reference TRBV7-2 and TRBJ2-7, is GAGVSQSPSNKVTEKGKDVELRCDPISGHTALYWYRQSLGQGLEFLIYFQGNSAPDKSGLPSDRFSAERTGGSVSTLTIQRTQQEDSAVYLCASSLSGAPYEQYFGPGTRLTVT.

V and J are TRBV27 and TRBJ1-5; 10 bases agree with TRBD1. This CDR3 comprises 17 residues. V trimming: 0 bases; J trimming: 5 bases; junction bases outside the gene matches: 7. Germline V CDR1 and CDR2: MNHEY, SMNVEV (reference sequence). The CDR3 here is CASSLSGGQGFYQPQHF. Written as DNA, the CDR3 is TGTGCCAGCAGTTTATCTGGGGGACAGGGGTTTTATCAGCCCCAGCATTTT.

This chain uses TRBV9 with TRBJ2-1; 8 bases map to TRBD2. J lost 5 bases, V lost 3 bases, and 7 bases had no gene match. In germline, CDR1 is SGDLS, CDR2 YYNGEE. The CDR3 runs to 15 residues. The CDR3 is CASSGQTSGNNEQFF. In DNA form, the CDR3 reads TGTGCCAGCAGCGGACAAACTAGCGGTAACAATGAGCAGTTCTTC.

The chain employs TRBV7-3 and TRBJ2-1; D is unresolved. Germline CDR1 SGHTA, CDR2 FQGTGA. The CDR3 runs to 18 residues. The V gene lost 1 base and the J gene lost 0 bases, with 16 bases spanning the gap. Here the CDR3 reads CASSLMGLRQLSYNEQFF. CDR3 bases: TGTGCCAGCAGCTTAATGGGCCTGCGGCAACTCTCCTACAATGAGCAGTTCTTC.

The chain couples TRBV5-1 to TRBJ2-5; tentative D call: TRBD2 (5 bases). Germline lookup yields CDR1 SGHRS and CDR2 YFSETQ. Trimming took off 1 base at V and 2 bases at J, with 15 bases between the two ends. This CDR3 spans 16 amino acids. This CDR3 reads CASSLFRGLLQETQYF. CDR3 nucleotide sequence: TGCGCCAGCAGCTTGTTCCGCGGGCTACTACAAGAGACCCAGTACTTC.

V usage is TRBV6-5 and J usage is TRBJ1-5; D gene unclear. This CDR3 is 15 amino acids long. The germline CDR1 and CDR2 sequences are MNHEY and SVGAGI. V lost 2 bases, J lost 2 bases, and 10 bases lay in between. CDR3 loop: CASSYTFAGNQPQHF. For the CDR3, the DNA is TGTGCCAGCAGTTACACCTTCGCGGGCAATCAGCCCCAGCATTTT.

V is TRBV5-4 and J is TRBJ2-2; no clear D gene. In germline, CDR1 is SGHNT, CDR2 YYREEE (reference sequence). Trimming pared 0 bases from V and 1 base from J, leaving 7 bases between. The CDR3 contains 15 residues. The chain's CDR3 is CASSLVGQNTGELFF. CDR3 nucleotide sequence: TGTGCCAGCAGCTTGGTCGGGCAGAACACCGGGGAGCTGTTTTTT.

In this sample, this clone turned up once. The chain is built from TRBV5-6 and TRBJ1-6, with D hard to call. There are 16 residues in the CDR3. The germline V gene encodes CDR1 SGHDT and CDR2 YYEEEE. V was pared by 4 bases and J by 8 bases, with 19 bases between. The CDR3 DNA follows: TGTGCCAGCAGCCCCGGTGGGTCGGATTTTTATTCACCCCTCCACTTT. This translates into CASSPGGSDFYSPLHF. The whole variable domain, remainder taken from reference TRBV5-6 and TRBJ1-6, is DAGVTQSPTHLIKTRGQQVTLRCSPKSGHDTVSWYQQALGQGPQFIFQYYEEEERQRGNFPDRFSGHQFPNYSSELNVNALLLGDSALYLCASSPGGSDFYSPLHFGNGTRLTVT.

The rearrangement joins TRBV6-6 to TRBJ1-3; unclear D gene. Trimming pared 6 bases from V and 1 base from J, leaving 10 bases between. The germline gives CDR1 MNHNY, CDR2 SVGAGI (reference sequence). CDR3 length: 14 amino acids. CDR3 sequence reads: CASRLGGSGNTIYF. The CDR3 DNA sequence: TGTGCCAGCAGGCTCGGTGGGTCTGGAAACACCATATATTTT.

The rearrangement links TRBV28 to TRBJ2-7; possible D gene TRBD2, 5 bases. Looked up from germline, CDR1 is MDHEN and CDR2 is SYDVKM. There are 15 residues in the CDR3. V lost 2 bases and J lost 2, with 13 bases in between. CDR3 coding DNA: TGTGCCAGCAGTTTAACAAGGGAGATTGCCTACGAGCAGTACTTC. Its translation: CASSLTREIAYEQYF.

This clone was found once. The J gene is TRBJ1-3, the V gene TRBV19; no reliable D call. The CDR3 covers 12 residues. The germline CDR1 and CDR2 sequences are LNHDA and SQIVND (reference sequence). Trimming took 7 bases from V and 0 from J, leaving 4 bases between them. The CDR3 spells CASTHSGNTIYF. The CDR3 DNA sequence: TGTGCCAGTACCCACTCTGGAAACACCATATATTTT.

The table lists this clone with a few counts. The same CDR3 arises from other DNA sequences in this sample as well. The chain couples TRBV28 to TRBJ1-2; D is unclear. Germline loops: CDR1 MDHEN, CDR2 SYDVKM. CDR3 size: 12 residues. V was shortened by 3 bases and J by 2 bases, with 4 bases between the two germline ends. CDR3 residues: CASSLTNYGYTF. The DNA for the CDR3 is TGTGCCAGCAGTTTGACAAACTATGGCTACACCTTC.

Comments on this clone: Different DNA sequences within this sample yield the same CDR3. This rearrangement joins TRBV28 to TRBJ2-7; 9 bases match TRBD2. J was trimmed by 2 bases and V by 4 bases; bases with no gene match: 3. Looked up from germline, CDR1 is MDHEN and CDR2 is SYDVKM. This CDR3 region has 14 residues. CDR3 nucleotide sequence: TGTGCCAGCAGTTCGACTAGCGGCCCCTACGAGCAGTACTTC. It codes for CASSSTSGPYEQYF. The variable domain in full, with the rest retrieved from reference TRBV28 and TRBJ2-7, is DVKVTQSSRYLVKRTGEKVFLECVQDMDHENMFWYRQDPGLGLRLIYFSYDVKMKEKGDIPEGYSVSREKKERFSLILESASTNQTSMYLCASSSTSGPYEQYFGPGTRLTVT.

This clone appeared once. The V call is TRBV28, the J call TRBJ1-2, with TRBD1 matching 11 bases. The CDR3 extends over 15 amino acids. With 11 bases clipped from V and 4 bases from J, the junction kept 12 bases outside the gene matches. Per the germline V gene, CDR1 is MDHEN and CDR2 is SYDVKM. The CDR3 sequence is CAVQDRGQVVYGYTF. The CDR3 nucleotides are TGTGCCGTCCAGGACAGGGGGCAGGTGGTCTATGGCTACACCTTC.

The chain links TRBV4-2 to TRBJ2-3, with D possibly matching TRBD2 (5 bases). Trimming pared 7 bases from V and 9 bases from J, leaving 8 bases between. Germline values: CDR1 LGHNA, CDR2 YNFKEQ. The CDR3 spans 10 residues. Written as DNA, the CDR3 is TGTGCCAGCACCGGGGAGACGCAGTATTTT. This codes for CASTGETQYF.

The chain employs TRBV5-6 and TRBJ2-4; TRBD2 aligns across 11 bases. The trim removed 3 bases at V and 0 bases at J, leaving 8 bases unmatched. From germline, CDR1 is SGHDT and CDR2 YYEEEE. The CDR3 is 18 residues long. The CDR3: CASSSTRGLAAAKNIQYF. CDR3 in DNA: TGTGCCAGCAGCTCCACCAGGGGACTAGCGGCAGCCAAAAACATTCAGTACTTC.

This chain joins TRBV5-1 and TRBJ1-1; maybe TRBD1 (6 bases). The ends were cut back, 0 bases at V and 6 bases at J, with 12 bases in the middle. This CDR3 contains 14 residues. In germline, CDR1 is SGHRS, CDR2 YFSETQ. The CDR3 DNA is TGCGCCAGCAGCTTGGAGGACAGAGTACCTGAAGCTTTCTTT. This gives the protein CASSLEDRVPEAFF.

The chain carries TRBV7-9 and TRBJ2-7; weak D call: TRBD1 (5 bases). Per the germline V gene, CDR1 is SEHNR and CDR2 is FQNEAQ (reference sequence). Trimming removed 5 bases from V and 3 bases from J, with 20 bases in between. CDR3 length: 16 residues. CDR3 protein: CASSLLRSTANYEQYF. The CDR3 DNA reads TGTGCCAGCAGCCTTCTACGTTCGACAGCAAACTACGAGCAGTACTTC.

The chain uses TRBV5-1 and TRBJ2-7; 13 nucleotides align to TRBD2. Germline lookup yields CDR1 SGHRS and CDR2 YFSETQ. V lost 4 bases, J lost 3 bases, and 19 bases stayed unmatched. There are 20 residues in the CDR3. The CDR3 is CASSQTRTSGSYGDRYEQYF. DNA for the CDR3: TGCGCCAGCAGCCAAACGCGGACTAGCGGGAGCTACGGGGATCGCTACGAGCAGTACTTC.

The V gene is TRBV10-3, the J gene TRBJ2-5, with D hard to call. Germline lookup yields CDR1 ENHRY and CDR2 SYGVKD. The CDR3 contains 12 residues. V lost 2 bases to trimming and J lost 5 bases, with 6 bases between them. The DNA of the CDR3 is TGTGCCATCAGTGAGAAAGGGGAGACCCAGTACTTC. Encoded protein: CAISEKGETQYF.